What follows are 23 T cell receptor beta chains derived from one specimen sequenced in a study of T-cell reconstitution after alpha-beta-depleted transplantation in children. Unique molecular identifiers were incorporated when the TCRbeta library was constructed. From the PCR reads, TCRdb called clonotypes with MiXCR, one entry per CDR3 protein. Altogether 75,000 to 100,000 distinct CDR3 sequences are present, about 8% being singletons, with the ten largest covering 5.5% to 8%. The sample here was PBMCs from the stem cell graft donor, taken from the stem cell graft. The receptors shown here come from a human donor who donated a stem cell graft to a child with congenital amegakaryocytic thrombocytopenia.

This clonotype showed up many times. The J gene is TRBJ1-1, the V gene TRBV20-1, with D hard to call. From germline, CDR1 is DFQATT and CDR2 SNEGSKA (reference sequence). The V gene lost 0 bases and the J gene lost 1 base, with 9 bases spanning the gap. The CDR3 totals 14 residues. CDR3 sequence (DNA): TGCAGTGCTAGAGAAGTTATGGGGAACACTGAAGCTTTCTTT. Amino acids: CSAREVMGNTEAFF.

This clonotype was recorded many times. The V call is TRBV6-5, the J call TRBJ2-1; 10 bases line up with TRBD1. Trimming at V came to 8 bases and at J to 8 bases, leaving 15 bases not matched to a gene. Germline lookup yields CDR1 MNHEY and CDR2 SVGAGI. The CDR3 sequence is 16 residues long. CDR3 region: CASQIAGAGQGHEQFF. CDR3 bases: TGTGCCAGCCAAATAGCCGGAGCGGGACAGGGGCATGAGCAGTTCTTC.

This clonotype was seen ten or more times. The chain carries TRBV5-1 and TRBJ2-7; no reliable D call. CDR1 SGHRS and CDR2 YFSETQ come from the germline V gene. This CDR3 spans 15 amino acids. V was cut by 0 bases and J by 2 bases, with 12 bases left in between. The CDR3 here is CASSLGLPSTYEQYF. CDR3 nucleotide sequence: TGCGCCAGCAGCTTGGGGCTACCCTCGACCTACGAGCAGTACTTC.

This clonotype was observed a few times. The chain uses TRBV28 and TRBJ1-2; unclear D gene. The V gene's germline CDR1 is MDHEN and CDR2 SYDVKM. V gave up 6 bases and J gave up 7 bases, with 15 bases separating them. The CDR3 contains 13 residues. In nucleotides, the CDR3 is TGTGCCAGCAGCCTCCCTAGGAGGGTTGGCTACACCTTC. Amino acid sequence: CASSLPRRVGYTF.

The chain couples TRBV12-3 or TRBV12-4 to TRBJ1-2; 8 bases are shared with TRBD1. Losses at the gene ends were 5 bases for V and 6 bases for J; bases not matched to a gene: 8. This CDR3 is 14 amino acids long. The CDR3 sequence: CASSGQGLYNGYTF. CDR3 in DNA: TGTGCCAGCAGTGGACAGGGACTGTATAATGGCTACACCTTC.

This clonotype was observed at least ten times. V gene TRBV5-1 combines with J gene TRBJ2-1; 10 nucleotides line up with TRBD2. The CDR3 covers 18 residues. Per the germline V gene, CDR1 is SGHRS and CDR2 is YFSETQ. The V gene end was trimmed by 4 bases and the J gene end by 1 base; junction bases not matched to a gene: 11. DNA for the CDR3: TGCGCCAGCAGCCACCGTCCAGCGGGGGGGCCATCCTACAATGAGCAGTTCTTC. It specifies CASSHRPAGGPSYNEQFF.

This clonotype was found many times. V gene TRBV11-2 combines with J gene TRBJ2-7; the D gene is possibly TRBD2 (6 bases). The CDR3 covers 12 residues. V was pared by 4 bases and J by 7 bases, with 11 bases between. Germline loops: CDR1 SGHAT, CDR2 FQNNGV. CDR3 protein: CASSSMGLEQYF. The CDR3, as DNA: TGTGCCAGCAGCTCGATGGGACTTGAGCAGTACTTC. The full variable domain, in which reference TRBV11-2 and TRBJ2-7 provide the parts outside the CDR3, is EAGVAQSPRYKIIEKRQSVAFWCNPISGHATLYWYQQILGQGPKLLIQFQNNGVVDDSQLPKDRFSAERLKGVDSTLKIQPAKLEDSAVYLCASSSMGLEQYFGPGTRLTVT.

This clonotype was seen ten or more times. The CDR3, as DNA: TGTGCCAGCAGTCCTCTGCTACGACCCTACGAGCAGTACTTC. Translation gives CASSPLLRPYEQYF. The gene calls are TRBV28 and TRBJ2-7; D ambiguous. Germline CDR1 MDHEN, CDR2 SYDVKM. The length of the CDR3 is 14 residues. Between the trimmed V and J ends, which lost 5 bases and 2 bases, there was a span of 13 bases.

There are many counts of this clonotype. The chain has TRBV20-1 and TRBJ2-1; 8 bases map to TRBD2. J gave up 8 bases and V 3 bases, and 12 bases lay outside the gene matches. Germline CDR1 DFQATT, CDR2 SNEGSKA (reference sequence). The CDR3 has 15 amino acids. As DNA, the CDR3 is TGCAGTGCTAGCGACGGGGGGGCCTTGGGTTATGAGCAGTTCTTC. Encoded protein: CSASDGGALGYEQFF.

This clonotype was seen many times. CDR3 amino acids: CASGVNEQFF. The CDR3 coding sequence is TGTGCCAGCGGGGTTAATGAGCAGTTCTTC. This sequence joins TRBV6-1 and TRBJ2-1, with D hard to call. The length of the CDR3 is 10 residues. In germline, CDR1 is MNHNS, CDR2 SASEGT. Trimming shortened V by 8 bases and J by 7 bases, and 6 bases separated the two germline ends.

This clonotype was found many times. This sequence joins TRBV2 and TRBJ1-2; D is uncertain. This CDR3 is built from 14 residues. The germline gives CDR1 SNHLY, CDR2 FYNNEI. Trimming removed 8 bases at V and 5 bases at J, with 18 bases between. The CDR3 DNA reads as TGTGCCAGCTCGGATATGGGCGCCCAATATGGCTACACCTTC. This gives the protein CASSDMGAQYGYTF.

This clonotype occurred many times. The chain combines TRBV5-1 with TRBJ2-7, with a possible D match to TRBD2 (6 bases). Trimming cost V 4 bases and J 1 base, with 15 bases left between them. Germline CDR1 and CDR2: SGHRS and YFSETQ. There are 15 residues in the CDR3. CDR3 nucleotides: TGCGCCAGCAGCGCTCGGGCGGGGCTGTCCTACGAGCAGTACTTC. It codes for CASSARAGLSYEQYF.

This clonotype showed up many times. The genes are TRBV29-1 and TRBJ2-7, with TRBD1 identical over 8 bases. V was pared by 7 bases and J by 4 bases, with 9 bases of the junction left unmatched. The CDR3 contains 13 residues. From germline, CDR1 is SQVTM and CDR2 ANQGSEA. CDR3 residues: CSAVRTGTYEQYF. The CDR3 coding sequence is TGCAGCGCTGTTCGGACAGGGACGTACGAGCAGTACTTC.

Comment on this clonotype: This may be a read error: a much more frequent sequence differs by one nucleotide. The V gene is TRBV18, the J gene TRBJ2-5; D is tentatively TRBD1 or TRBD2 (5 bases each). Trimming left V 4 bases short and J 5 bases short, with 20 bases between. The CDR3 length is 16 residues. Germline V gene sequence: CDR1 KGHSH, CDR2 LQKENI. CDR3 in amino acids: CASSRSERGRGETQYF. The CDR3 DNA follows: TGTGCCAGCTCACGCTCAGAGAGGGGAAGAGGGGAGACCCAGTACTTC.

The chain joins TRBV30 to TRBJ1-4, with TRBD1 matching over 7 bases. The ends lost 4 bases at V and 4 bases at J; junction bases unmatched: 6. Germline V gene sequence: CDR1 GTSNPN, CDR2 SVGIG (reference sequence). The CDR3 length is 14 residues. The CDR3 DNA is TGTGCCTGGAAACGGGACAGTAATAATGAAAAACTGTTTTTT. Its translation is CAWKRDSNNEKLFF. Full variable domain (outside the CDR3, taken from reference TRBV30 and TRBJ1-4): SQTIHQWPATLVQPVGSPLSLECTVEGTSNPNLYWYRQAAGRGLQLLFYSVGIGQISSEVPQNLSASRPQDRQFILSSKKLLLSDSGFYLCAWKRDSNNEKLFFGSGTQLSVL.

The chain is built from TRBV7-2 and TRBJ2-5; 9 bases fit TRBD2. CDR1 and CDR2 from the germline V gene are SGHTA and FQGNSA. The CDR3 is 17 amino acids. V dropped 4 bases and J dropped 3; count of bases not matched to a gene: 12. The CDR3 region is CASSSPASGKVEETQYF. The CDR3 nucleotides are TGTGCCAGCAGCTCCCCGGCTAGCGGGAAGGTAGAAGAGACCCAGTACTTC. Combining the CDR3 with reference TRBV7-2 and TRBJ2-5 gives the whole variable domain GAGVSQSPSNKVTEKGKDVELRCDPISGHTALYWYRQSLGQGLEFLIYFQGNSAPDKSGLPSDRFSAERTGGSVSTLTIQRTQQEDSAVYLCASSSPASGKVEETQYFGPGTRLLVL.

This clonotype showed up just a few times. V and J are TRBV3-1 and TRBJ2-3; D is perhaps TRBD1 (6 bases). Germline V gene data show CDR1 as LGHDT and CDR2 as YNNKEL (reference sequence). The CDR3 sequence is 14 residues long. V dropped 6 bases and J dropped 0 bases, with 10 bases sitting between them. Here the CDR3 reads CASSRDISTDTQYF. DNA of the CDR3: TGTGCCAGCAGTCGGGACATCAGCACAGATACGCAGTATTTT.

This clonotype was seen ten or more times. The chain has TRBV7-2 and TRBJ2-7; TRBD1 matches at 9 bases. Germline values: CDR1 SGHTA, CDR2 FQGNSA. The ends lost 5 bases at V and 5 bases at J; junction bases unmatched: 4. This CDR3 contains 13 residues. The CDR3 DNA follows: TGTGCCAGCAGCGTCACAGGGGGCAACGAGCAGTACTTC. Translating gives CASSVTGGNEQYF.

This clonotype has ten or more counts. The rearrangement joins TRBV20-1 to TRBJ2-5; D tentatively fits TRBD1 or TRBD2 (5 bases each). V was pared by 6 bases and J by 1 base, with 15 bases between. The CDR3 loop spans 14 amino acids. In germline, CDR1 is DFQATT, CDR2 SNEGSKA (reference sequence). The DNA of the CDR3 is TGCAGTGCCTTACTACTTGGGGGCCAAGAGACCCAGTACTTC. Its protein is CSALLLGGQETQYF.

At least ten counts were recorded for this clonotype. This rearrangement joins TRBV28 to TRBJ1-1, with D uncertain. V shed 5 bases and J shed 2 bases, with 18 bases lying between them. CDR3 length: 16 amino acids. Germline CDR1 MDHEN, CDR2 SYDVKM. CDR3 sequence (DNA): TGTGCCAGCAGTCCCCGAAGGGCCGCAGGCAACACTGAAGCTTTCTTT. It specifies CASSPRRAAGNTEAFF.

This clonotype was recorded at least ten times. This sequence joins TRBV20-1 and TRBJ1-4; the D is unclear. Trimming removed 2 bases at V and 3 bases at J, with 22 bases between. The CDR3 loop spans 18 amino acids. Germline V gene data show CDR1 as DFQATT and CDR2 as SNEGSKA (reference sequence). Written as DNA, the CDR3 is TGCAGTGCTAGAAAGTTTAGGGCCCACCGGTTTTCTAATGAAAAACTGTTTTTT. Protein sequence: CSARKFRAHRFSNEKLFF.

This clonotype was observed many times. The gene calls are TRBV24-1 and TRBJ1-1, with D uncertain. V was pared by 5 bases and J by 7 bases, with 16 bases between. There are 14 residues in the CDR3. Germline V lookup: CDR1 KGHDR, CDR2 SFDVKD. CDR3 coding DNA: TGTGCCACCAGTGCAGCGACGGCGAATGGTGAAGCTTTCTTT. It is translated as CATSAATANGEAFF.

This clonotype was detected ten times or more. A much more abundant neighbour one base away suggests this may be a read error. The chain uses TRBV15 and TRBJ2-4; D perhaps matches TRBD1 (7 bases). V lost 0 bases and J 12 bases, leaving 15 bases between the germline ends. This CDR3 has 14 amino acids. Per germline, CDR1 LNHNV and CDR2 YYDKDF (reference sequence). The CDR3 DNA is TGTGCCACCAGCAGAGATAACAGGAGGGACAGTCAGTACTTC. This codes for CATSRDNRRDSQYF.